The entry that follows covers one T cell receptor beta chain sequence. Its specificity is unknown. This entry comes from a study of early T cells in non-severe SARS-CoV-2 infection. About the research overall: Sequencing was performed on bulk RNA from unsorted whole blood, leaving chains unpaired.

As part of library construction, unique molecular identifiers were attached to individual cDNA molecules. TCRdb analysed the 5' RACE reads with MiXCR anew, one entry per CDR3 protein. The sample shows 70,000 to 80,000 distinct CDR3 sequences, under 15% of them seen only once. The CDR3 spans 17 residues. CDR1 is SGHVS and CDR2 is FNYEAQ in the germline V gene. Trimming took off 1 base at V and 4 bases at J, with 17 bases between the two ends. Study-level points and caveats: VDJdb matches were skewed toward anti-spike CD8 T cell responses.

The TCR originated in an adult who was a healthcare worker with PCR-confirmed SARS-CoV-2 infection or an uninfected control (not recorded which). Material: whole blood, obtained at baseline. V is TRBV7-6 and J is TRBJ2-1; tentatively, D is TRBD1 or TRBD2 (6 bases each). The CDR3 sequence is CASSLVGGGGVYNEQFF. The CDR3 nucleotides read TGTGCCAGCAGCTTAGTGGGTGGAGGGGGAGTTTACAATGAGCAGTTCTTC.